This T cell receptor (beta chain) was obtained from a study of blood T cell repertoires in COVID-19. Sequencing used immunoSEQ multiplex PCR; TCRdb keeps in-frame clones, though not all of them. The top ten clones hold 7% to 9% of a sample with tens of thousands of clones, roughly 90% of them seen once. V shed 0 bases and J shed 3 bases, with 6 bases lying between them. The CDR3 is 14 amino acids. Germline CDR1 is SGHTA and CDR2 is FQGTGA. V gene TRBV7-3 combines with J gene TRBJ1-5; no clear D. The receptor's source is a man aged 80 or over with active or convalescent COVID-19. The sample comprised peripheral blood. The CDR3 protein is CASSLTSNNQPQHF. The DNA for the CDR3 is TGTGCCAGCAGCTTAACATCCAACAATCAGCCCCAGCATTTT.